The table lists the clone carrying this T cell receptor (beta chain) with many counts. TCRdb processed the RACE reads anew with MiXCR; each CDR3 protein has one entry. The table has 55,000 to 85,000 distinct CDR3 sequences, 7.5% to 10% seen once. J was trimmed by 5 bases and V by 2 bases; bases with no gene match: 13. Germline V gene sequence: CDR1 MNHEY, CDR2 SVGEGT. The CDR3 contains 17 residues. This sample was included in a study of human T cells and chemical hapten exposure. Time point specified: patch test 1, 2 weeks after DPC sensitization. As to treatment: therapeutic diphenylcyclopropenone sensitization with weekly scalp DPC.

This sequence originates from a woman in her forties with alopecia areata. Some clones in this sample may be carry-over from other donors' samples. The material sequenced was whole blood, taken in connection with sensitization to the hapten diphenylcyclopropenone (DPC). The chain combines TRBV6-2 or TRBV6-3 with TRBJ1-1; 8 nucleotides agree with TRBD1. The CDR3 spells CASSYPRTGRLRTEAFF. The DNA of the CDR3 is TGTGCCAGCAGTTACCCCAGGACAGGGAGGCTGAGGACTGAAGCTTTCTTT.